Listed below are T cell receptor beta chains from one sample, sequenced in a study of cytomegalovirus exposure and HLA in healthy donors. Sequenced by immunoSEQ multiplex PCR; TCRdb stores in-frame clones only, minus some. The repertoire holds about 330,000 clones, with about 90% as singletons. Sequenced: PBMCs. Every receptor here comes from a woman aged 25-40 years in good health and CMV-seropositive. CDR3s include the opening cysteine and the closing phenylalanine or tryptophan. A D gene is named only where the DNA matches it firmly. Rows give clone size only sometimes, using once, few, many, or a class for an expanded clone.

j_call clone_size v_call d_call cdr3_nt cdr3_aa
TRBJ2-5 - TRBV5-6 - TGTGCCAGCAGCTTGGTGGGCCAAGAGACCCAGTACTTC CASSLVGQETQYF
TRBJ1-5 - TRBV5-1 TRBD1 TGCGCCAGCAGCCCCGGGACAGGGGTTCAGCCCCAGCATTTT CASSPGTGVQPQHF
TRBJ2-6 - TRBV4-3 - TGCGCCAGCAGCCAAGACCGAGGGGCTGGGGCCAACGTCCTGACTTTC CASSQDRGAGANVLTF
TRBJ1-2 - TRBV6-1 - TGTGCCAGCGGTGAACAGGGTGATTATGGCTACACCTTC CASGEQGDYGYTF
TRBJ2-6 - TRBV27 - TGTGCCAGCAGTTTAATCGGAGGTGCAGTCTCTGGGGCCAACGTCCTGACTTTC CASSLIGGAVSGANVLTF
TRBJ2-7 - TRBV5-1 - TGCGCCAGCAGCTTTCCTTCGGGGGAGCAGTACTTC CASSFPSGEQYF
TRBJ1-3 - TRBV5-1 - TGCGCCAGCAGCTTGGGAGGATCCTCTGGAAACACCATATATTTT CASSLGGSSGNTIYF
TRBJ2-5 - TRBV6-5 - TGTGCCAGCAGCTGGGGCCTAGGGGGGAGGGAGACCCAGTACTTC CASSWGLGGRETQYF
TRBJ2-7 - TRBV7-2 TRBD2 TGTGCCAGCAGCTTAGAAGGACTAGCGGGAGTGAAGCAGTACTTC CASSLEGLAGVKQYF
TRBJ1-4 - TRBV6-5 - TGTGCCAGCAGTTACTCGACGAAATACAAACTGTTTTTT CASSYSTKYKLFF
TRBJ2-7 - TRBV27 - TGTGCCAGCAGTTTGTCCAGGGTAACTGGGGAGCAGTACTTC CASSLSRVTGEQYF
TRBJ2-7 - TRBV9 TRBD1 TGTGCCAGCAGCGTAGCTACAGGGGTCTACGAGCAGTACTTC CASSVATGVYEQYF
TRBJ2-7 - TRBV27 TRBD1 TGTGCCAGCAGTCAAGACGGGACAGGCTGGTCCTACGAGCAGTACTTC CASSQDGTGWSYEQYF
TRBJ2-2 - TRBV5-4 - TGTGCCAGCAGCCCCAGGGAAGGCGGGGAGCTGTTTTTT CASSPREGGELFF
TRBJ2-1 - TRBV7-2 TRBD2 TGTGCCAGCAGCCAAGGCTCTGCGGGAGTAGGTCCCGGTTACAATGAGCAGTTCTTC CASSQGSAGVGPGYNEQFF
TRBJ2-7 once TRBV28 - TGTGCCAGCAGCTCTGGACGCAGGAGCTCCTACGAGCAGTACTTC CASSSGRRSSYEQYF
TRBJ1-3 - TRBV9 - TGTGCCAGCAGCGTATTACCCTCCAGCGTCGGAAACACCATATATTTT CASSVLPSSVGNTIYF
TRBJ2-5 - TRBV21-1 - TGTGCCAGCAGCACACCGGGACAGGAGGGACGAGAGACCCAGTACTTC CASSTPGQEGRETQYF
TRBJ2-3 - TRBV27 - TGTGCCAGCAGTTCCGTTACAGATACGCAGTATTTT CASSSVTDTQYF
TRBJ1-2 - TRBV27 TRBD1 TGTGCCAGCAGTGTCTCACAGGGGGCATCTAACTATGGCTACACCTTC CASSVSQGASNYGYTF
TRBJ2-7 - TRBV4-3 TRBD2 TGCGCCAGCAGCCAAGATAAGGCGGGAGGGCCTTTGGGCTACGAGCAGTACTTC CASSQDKAGGPLGYEQYF
TRBJ2-7 - TRBV6-5 - TGTGCCAGCAGTCAGGACTACTCCTACGAGCAGTACTTC CASSQDYSYEQYF
TRBJ2-7 - TRBV7-2 TRBD2 TGTGCCAGCAGCTTAGTTCCTAGCGGGAGGGCCTACGAGCAGTACTTC CASSLVPSGRAYEQYF
TRBJ1-1 - TRBV28 TRBD1 TGTGCCAGCAGTTTAAGACAGGGGAGGGAGGCTTTCTTT CASSLRQGREAFF
TRBJ1-2 - TRBV10-3 - TGTGCCATCAGTGAAAGGGAGGGGCAGGATGGCTACACCTTC CAISEREGQDGYTF
TRBJ2-2 few TRBV9 - TGTGCCAGCAGCGTAGGCGGGCAAGCCACCGGGGAGCTGTTTTTT CASSVGGQATGELFF
TRBJ2-2 - TRBV7-3 - TGTGCCAGCAGCCCCGGGGGGGAGCTGTTTTTT CASSPGGELFF
TRBJ1-1 once TRBV19 - TGTGCCAGTATCTCGATGAACACTGAAGCTTTCTTT CASISMNTEAFF
TRBJ2-2 - TRBV29-1 - TGCAGCGGGCTCAGGGGCTACTCCGGGGAGCTGTTTTTT CSGLRGYSGELFF
TRBJ2-1 - TRBV9 TRBD1 TGTGCCAGCACACTTTCCCCCGGGACAGGGTTTTACAATGAGCAGTTCTTC CASTLSPGTGFYNEQFF
TRBJ1-6 - TRBV5-1 TRBD1 TGCGCCAGCAGCTTGGGACAGGGGTGGAATTCACCCCTCCACTTT CASSLGQGWNSPLHF
TRBJ2-1 - TRBV5-6 TRBD1 TGTGCCAGTACTCCGGGACAGGGCTACAATGAGCAGTTCTTC CASTPGQGYNEQFF
TRBJ2-5 - TRBV5-1 - TGCGCCAGCAGCTTGGCCCCCTCCCAAGAGACCCAGTACTTC CASSLAPSQETQYF
TRBJ2-3 - TRBV27 TRBD2 TGTGCCAGCAGTCCTGGGACTAGTGTCACAGATACGCAGTATTTT CASSPGTSVTDTQYF
TRBJ2-7 - TRBV9 - TGTGCCAGCAGCGTAGCTGACAGCTACGAGCAGTACTTC CASSVADSYEQYF
TRBJ2-3 - TRBV5-6 TRBD2 TGTGCCACCACGTTCGGGCGGGGGGCCGCAGATACGCAGTATTTT CATTFGRGAADTQYF
TRBJ2-1 once TRBV30 TRBD2 TGTGCCTGGAATGGTTGGACTAGCGGGCCAACATACTCCTACAATGAGCAGTTCTTC CAWNGWTSGPTYSYNEQFF
TRBJ2-7 - TRBV29-1 - TGCAGCGTTGAACTTAACTACGAGCAGTACTTC CSVELNYEQYF
TRBJ2-5 - TRBV9 - TGTGCCAGCAGCGTGTTAGGGAGTGGGGAGACCCAGTACTTC CASSVLGSGETQYF
TRBJ2-7 - TRBV30 - TGTGCCTGCCTCGGGATTTCCCCCGAGCAGTACTTC CACLGISPEQYF
TRBJ1-1 - TRBV15 - TGTGCCACCAGCAGAGAGGCGTTGCGGAACACTGAAGCTTTCTTT CATSREALRNTEAFF
TRBJ2-7 few TRBV28 - TGTGCCAGCAACCACCACCGGACGGGCAGCCACGAGCAGTACTTC CASNHHRTGSHEQYF
TRBJ2-3 - TRBV5-4 TRBD1 TGTGCCAGCAGCTCCGGACAGGGCCGCCCGGCAGTCGAAAGGAATACGCAGTATTTT CASSSGQGRPAVERNTQYF
TRBJ1-3 - TRBV4-3 TRBD1 TGCGCCAGCAGCCAAGACCTAGGGACAGTCGGAAACACCATATATTTT CASSQDLGTVGNTIYF
TRBJ2-7 - TRBV30 TRBD1 TGTGCCTGGAGTAGGGGACAGGGGTCTTCCGAGCAGTACTTC CAWSRGQGSSEQYF
TRBJ2-1 - TRBV27 TRBD1 TGTGCCAGCAGTCCCGCCCCCCCGACCGTGGACAGGGCGGACAATGAGCAGTTCTTC CASSPAPPTVDRADNEQFF
TRBJ2-2 - TRBV6-4 - TGTGCCAGCAGCCATGGGACCAGCACCGGGGAGCTGTTTTTT CASSHGTSTGELFF
TRBJ1-3 - TRBV28 - TGTGCCAGCAGTCCTACCGCGACCCCTGGAAACACCATATATTTT CASSPTATPGNTIYF
TRBJ2-5 - TRBV4-2 TRBD2 TGTGCCAGCAGCCAAGCGTCCGGGACTAGCTTAGAGACCCAGTACTTC CASSQASGTSLETQYF